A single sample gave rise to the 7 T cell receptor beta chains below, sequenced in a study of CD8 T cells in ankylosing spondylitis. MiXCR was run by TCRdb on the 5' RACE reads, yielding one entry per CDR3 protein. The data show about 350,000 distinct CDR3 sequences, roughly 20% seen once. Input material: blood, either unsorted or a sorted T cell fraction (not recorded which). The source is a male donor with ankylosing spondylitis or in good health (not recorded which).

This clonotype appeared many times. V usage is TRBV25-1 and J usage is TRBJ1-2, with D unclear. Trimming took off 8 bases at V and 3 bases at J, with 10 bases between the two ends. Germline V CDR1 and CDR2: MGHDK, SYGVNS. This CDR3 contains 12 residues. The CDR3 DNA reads TGTGCCAGCCCAGACTGGGACTATGGCTACACCTTC. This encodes CASPDWDYGYTF.

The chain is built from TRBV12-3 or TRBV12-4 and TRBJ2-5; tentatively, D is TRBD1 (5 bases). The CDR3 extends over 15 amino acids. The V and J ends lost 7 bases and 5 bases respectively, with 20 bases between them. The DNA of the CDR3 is TGTGCCAGCAACATGGACAATACGGGTTGGGAGACCCAGTACTTC. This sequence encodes CASNMDNTGWETQYF.

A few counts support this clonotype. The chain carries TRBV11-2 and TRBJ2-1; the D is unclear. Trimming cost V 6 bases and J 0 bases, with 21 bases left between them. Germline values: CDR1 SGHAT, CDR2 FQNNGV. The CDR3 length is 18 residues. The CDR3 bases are TGTGCCAGCAGACCACCTGAACGGGCTAGGAGCTCCTACAATGAGCAGTTCTTC. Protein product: CASRPPERARSSYNEQFF.

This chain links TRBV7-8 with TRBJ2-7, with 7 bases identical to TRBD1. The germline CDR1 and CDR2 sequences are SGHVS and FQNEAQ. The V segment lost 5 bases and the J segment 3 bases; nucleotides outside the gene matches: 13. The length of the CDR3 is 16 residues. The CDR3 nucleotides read TGTGCCAGCAGCAGACCCTCCGGGACAGCTAACTACGAGCAGTACTTC. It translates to CASSRPSGTANYEQYF.

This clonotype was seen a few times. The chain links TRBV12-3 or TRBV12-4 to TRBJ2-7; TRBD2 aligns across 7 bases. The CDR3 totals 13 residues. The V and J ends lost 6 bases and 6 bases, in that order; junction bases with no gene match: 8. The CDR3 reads CASSPGRAREQYF. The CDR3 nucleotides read TGTGCCAGCAGCCCAGGGAGGGCCCGCGAGCAGTACTTC.

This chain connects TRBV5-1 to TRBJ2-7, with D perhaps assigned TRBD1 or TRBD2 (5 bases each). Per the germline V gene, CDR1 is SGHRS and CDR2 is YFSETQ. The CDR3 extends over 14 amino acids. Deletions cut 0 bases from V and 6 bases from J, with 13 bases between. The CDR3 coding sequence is TGCGCCAGCAGCTTGGGAATCATTGGGGGCGAGCAGTACTTC. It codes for CASSLGIIGGEQYF.

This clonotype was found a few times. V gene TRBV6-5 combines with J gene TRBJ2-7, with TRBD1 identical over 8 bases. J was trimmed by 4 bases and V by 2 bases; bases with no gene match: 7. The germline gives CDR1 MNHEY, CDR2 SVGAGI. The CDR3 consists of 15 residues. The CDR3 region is CASSYMSGGAYEQYF. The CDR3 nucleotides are TGTGCCAGCAGTTACATGTCAGGGGGCGCGTACGAGCAGTACTTC.